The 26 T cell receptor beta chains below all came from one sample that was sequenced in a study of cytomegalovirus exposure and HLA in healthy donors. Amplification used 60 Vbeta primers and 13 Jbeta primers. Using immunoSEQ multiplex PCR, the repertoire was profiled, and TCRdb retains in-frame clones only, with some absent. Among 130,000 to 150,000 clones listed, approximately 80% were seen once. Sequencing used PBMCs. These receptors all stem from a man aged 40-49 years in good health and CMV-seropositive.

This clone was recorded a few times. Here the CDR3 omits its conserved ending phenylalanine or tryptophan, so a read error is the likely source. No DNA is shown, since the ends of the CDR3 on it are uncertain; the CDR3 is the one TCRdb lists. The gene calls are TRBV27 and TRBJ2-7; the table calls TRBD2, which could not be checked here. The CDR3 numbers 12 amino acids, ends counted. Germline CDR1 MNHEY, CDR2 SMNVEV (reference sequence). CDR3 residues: CASSHQPGLAGI.

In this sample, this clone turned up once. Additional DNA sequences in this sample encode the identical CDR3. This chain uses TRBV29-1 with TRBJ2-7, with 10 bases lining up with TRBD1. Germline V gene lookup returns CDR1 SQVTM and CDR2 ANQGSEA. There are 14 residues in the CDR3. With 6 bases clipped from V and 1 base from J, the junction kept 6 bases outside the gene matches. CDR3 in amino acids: CSVAGTGESYEQYF. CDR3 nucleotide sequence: TGCAGCGTCGCCGGGACAGGGGAATCCTACGAGCAGTACTTC.

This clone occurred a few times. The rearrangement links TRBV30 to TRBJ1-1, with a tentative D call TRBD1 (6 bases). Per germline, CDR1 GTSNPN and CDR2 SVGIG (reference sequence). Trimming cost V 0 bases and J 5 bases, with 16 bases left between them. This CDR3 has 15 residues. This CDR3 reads CAWSVTRKRGTEAFF. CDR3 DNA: TGTGCCTGGAGTGTAACCCGAAAGAGGGGGACTGAAGCTTTCTTT.

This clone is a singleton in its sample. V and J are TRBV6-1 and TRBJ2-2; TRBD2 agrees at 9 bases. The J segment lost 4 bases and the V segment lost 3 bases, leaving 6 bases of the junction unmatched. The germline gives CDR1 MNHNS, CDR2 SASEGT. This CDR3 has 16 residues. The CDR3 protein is CASSDLGGRATGELFF. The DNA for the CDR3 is TGTGCCAGCAGTGACCTGGGCGGGAGGGCCACCGGGGAGCTGTTTTTT.

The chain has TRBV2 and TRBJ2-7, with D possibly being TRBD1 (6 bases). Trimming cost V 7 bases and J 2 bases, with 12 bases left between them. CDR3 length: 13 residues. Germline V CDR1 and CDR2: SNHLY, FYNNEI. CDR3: CASNVQGTYEQYF. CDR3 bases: TGTGCCAGCAACGTACAGGGAACCTACGAGCAGTACTTC.

CDR3 residues: CASRRWDRGTDTQYF. Here the CDR3 DNA reads TGCGCCAGCAGACGATGGGACAGGGGTACAGATACGCAGTATTTT. The V and J genes are TRBV5-1 and TRBJ2-3, with 10 nucleotides matching TRBD1. The V and J ends lost 5 bases and 3 bases, in that order; junction bases with no gene match: 6. The CDR3 consists of 15 residues. CDR1 SGHRS and CDR2 YFSETQ come from the germline V gene.

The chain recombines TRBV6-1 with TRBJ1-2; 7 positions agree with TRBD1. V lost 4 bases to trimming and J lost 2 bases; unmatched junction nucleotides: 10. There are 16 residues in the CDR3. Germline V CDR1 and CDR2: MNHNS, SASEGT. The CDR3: CASSVDLQGINYGYTF. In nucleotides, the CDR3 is TGTGCCAGCAGTGTGGATTTACAGGGGATCAACTATGGCTACACCTTC.

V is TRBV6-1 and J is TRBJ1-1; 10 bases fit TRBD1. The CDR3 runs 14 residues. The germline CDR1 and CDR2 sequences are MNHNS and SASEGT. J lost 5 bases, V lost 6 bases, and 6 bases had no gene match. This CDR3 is CASSKGTGATEAFF. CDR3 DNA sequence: TGTGCCAGCAGCAAAGGGACAGGGGCAACTGAAGCTTTCTTT.

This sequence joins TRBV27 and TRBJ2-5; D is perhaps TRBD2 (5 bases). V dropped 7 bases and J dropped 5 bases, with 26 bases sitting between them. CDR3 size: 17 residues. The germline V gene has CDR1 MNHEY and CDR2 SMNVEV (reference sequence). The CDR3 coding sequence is TGTGCCAGCACCTACCCCCGTCCTGGAGAGGGATTGGAGACCCAGTACTTC. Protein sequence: CASTYPRPGEGLETQYF.

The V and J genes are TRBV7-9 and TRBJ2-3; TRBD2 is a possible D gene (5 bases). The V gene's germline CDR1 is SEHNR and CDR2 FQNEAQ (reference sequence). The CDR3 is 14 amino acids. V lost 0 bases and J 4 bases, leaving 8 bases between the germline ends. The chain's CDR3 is CASSLAGVSDTQYF. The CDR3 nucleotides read TGTGCCAGCAGCTTAGCGGGAGTGTCAGATACGCAGTATTTT.

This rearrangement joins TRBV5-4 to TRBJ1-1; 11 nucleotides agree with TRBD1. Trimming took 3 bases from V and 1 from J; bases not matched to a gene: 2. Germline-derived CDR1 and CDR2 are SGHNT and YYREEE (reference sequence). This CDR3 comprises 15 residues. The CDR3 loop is CASSSDRGPNTEAFF. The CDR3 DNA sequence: TGTGCCAGCAGCTCGGACAGGGGGCCGAACACTGAAGCTTTCTTT. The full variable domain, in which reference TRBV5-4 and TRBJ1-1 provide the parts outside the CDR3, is ETGVTQSPTHLIKTRGQQVTLRCSSQSGHNTVSWYQQALGQGPQFIFQYYREEENGRGNFPPRFSGLQFPNYSSELNVNALELDDSALYLCASSSDRGPNTEAFFGQGTRLTVV.

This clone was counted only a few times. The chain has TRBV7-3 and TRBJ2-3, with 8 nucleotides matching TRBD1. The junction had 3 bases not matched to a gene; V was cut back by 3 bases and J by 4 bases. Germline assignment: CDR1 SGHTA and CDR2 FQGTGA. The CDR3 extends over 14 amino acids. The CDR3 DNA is TGTGCCAGCAGCTTGGCAGGGGGCGCAGATACGCAGTATTTT. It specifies CASSLAGGADTQYF.

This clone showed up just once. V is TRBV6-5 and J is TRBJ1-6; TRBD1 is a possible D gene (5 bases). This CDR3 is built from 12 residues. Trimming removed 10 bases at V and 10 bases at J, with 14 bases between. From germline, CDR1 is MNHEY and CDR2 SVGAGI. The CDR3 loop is CATRDRYSPLHF. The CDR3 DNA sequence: TGTGCCACCAGAGACAGATACTCACCCCTCCACTTT.

The CDR3 here is CASSASDRGYEQYF. The CDR3 DNA follows: TGTGCCAGCTCTGCCTCGGACAGGGGCTACGAGCAGTACTTC. This chain connects TRBV11-2 to TRBJ2-7; 9 bases match TRBD1. V shed 8 bases and J 3 bases; nucleotides not matched to a gene: 8. The CDR3 runs to 14 residues. CDR1 is SGHAT, CDR2 FQNNGV, per germline.

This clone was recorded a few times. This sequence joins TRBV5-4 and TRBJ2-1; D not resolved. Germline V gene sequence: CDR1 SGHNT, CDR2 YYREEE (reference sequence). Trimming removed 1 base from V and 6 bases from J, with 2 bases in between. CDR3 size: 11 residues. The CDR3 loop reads CASSLLNEQFF. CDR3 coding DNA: TGTGCCAGCAGCTTGCTCAATGAGCAGTTCTTC.

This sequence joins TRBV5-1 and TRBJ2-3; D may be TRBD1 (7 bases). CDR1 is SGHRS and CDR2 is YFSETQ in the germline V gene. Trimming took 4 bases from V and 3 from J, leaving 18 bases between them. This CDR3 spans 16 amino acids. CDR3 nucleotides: TGCGCCAGCAGCCAGGGGACAGCCGGAGGGACAGATACGCAGTATTTT. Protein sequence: CASSQGTAGGTDTQYF.

CDR3 protein: CASSSGVGYYNEQFF. In DNA form, the CDR3 reads TGTGCCAGCAGCTCGGGAGTGGGCTACTACAATGAGCAGTTCTTC. This rearrangement joins TRBV7-3 to TRBJ2-1; tentatively, D is TRBD2 (6 bases). Germline V gene lookup returns CDR1 SGHTA and CDR2 FQGTGA. Deletions cut 4 bases from V and 3 bases from J, with 13 bases between. This CDR3 region has 15 residues.

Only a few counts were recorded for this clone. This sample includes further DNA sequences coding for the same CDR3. CDR3 in amino acids: CASTGGISGANVLTF. DNA for the CDR3: TGTGCCAGCACCGGCGGGATCTCTGGGGCCAACGTCCTGACTTTC. This chain uses TRBV19 with TRBJ2-6, with D possibly TRBD2 on 6 matching bases. V was trimmed by 9 bases and J by 0 bases, leaving 12 bases between them. There are 15 residues in the CDR3. The V gene's germline CDR1 is LNHDA and CDR2 SQIVND (reference sequence). The variable domain in full, completed from reference TRBV19 and TRBJ2-6, reads DGGITQSPKYLFRKEGQNVTLSCEQNLNHDAMYWYRQDPGQGLRLIYYSQIVNDFQKGDIAEGYSVSREKKESFPLTVTSAQKNPTAFYLCASTGGISGANVLTFGAGSRLTVL.

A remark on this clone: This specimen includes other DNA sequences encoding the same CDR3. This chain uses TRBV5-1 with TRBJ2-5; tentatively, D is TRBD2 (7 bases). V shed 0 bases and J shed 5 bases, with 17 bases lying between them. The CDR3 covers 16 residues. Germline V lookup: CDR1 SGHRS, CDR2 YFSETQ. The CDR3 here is CASSLAPSGGGETQYF. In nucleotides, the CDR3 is TGCGCCAGCAGCTTGGCCCCTAGCGGAGGGGGGGAGACCCAGTACTTC.

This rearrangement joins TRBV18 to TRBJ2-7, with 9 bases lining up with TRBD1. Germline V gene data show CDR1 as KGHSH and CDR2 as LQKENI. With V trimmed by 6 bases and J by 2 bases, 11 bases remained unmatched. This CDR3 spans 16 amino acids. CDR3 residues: CASSTPETGGTYEQYF. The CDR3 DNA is TGTGCCAGCTCCACTCCGGAGACAGGGGGTACCTACGAGCAGTACTTC.

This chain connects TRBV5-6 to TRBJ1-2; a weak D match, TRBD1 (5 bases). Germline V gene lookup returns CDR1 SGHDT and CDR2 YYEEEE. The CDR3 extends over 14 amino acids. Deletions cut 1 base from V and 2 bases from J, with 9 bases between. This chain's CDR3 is CASSLKQVNYGYTF. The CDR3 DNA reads TGTGCCAGCAGCTTGAAACAGGTGAACTATGGCTACACCTTC.

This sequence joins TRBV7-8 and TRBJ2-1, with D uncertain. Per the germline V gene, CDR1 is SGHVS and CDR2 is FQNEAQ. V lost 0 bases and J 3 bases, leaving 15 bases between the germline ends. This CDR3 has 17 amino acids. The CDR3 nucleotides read TGTGCCAGCAGCTTAGCTCGCCTAAGGAGCTTCTACAATGAGCAGTTCTTC. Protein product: CASSLARLRSFYNEQFF.

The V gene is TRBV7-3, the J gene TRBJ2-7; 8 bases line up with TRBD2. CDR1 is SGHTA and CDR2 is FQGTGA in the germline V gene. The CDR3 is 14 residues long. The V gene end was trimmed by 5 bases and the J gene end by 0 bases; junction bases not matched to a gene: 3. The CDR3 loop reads CASSTSGSSYEQYF. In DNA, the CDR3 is TGTGCCAGCAGCACTAGCGGAAGCTCCTACGAGCAGTACTTC.

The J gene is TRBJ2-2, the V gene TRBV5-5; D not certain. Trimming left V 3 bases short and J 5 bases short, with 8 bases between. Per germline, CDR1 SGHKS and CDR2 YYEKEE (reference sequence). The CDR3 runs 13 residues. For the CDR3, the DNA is TGTGCCAGCAGCTCTAAATGGACCGGGGAGCTGTTTTTT. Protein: CASSSKWTGELFF.

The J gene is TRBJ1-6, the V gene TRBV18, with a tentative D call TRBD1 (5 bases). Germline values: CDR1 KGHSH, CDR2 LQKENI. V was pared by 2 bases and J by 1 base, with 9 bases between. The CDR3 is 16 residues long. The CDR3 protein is CASSPKKGSYNSPLHF. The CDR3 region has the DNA TGTGCCAGCTCACCAAAGAAGGGGTCCTATAATTCACCCCTCCACTTT.

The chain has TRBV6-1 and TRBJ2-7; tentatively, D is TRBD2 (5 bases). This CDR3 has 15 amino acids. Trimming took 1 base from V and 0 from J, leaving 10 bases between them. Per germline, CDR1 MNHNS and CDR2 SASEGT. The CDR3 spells CASSEGVGSSYEQYF. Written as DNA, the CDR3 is TGTGCCAGCAGTGAAGGGGTAGGGAGCTCCTACGAGCAGTACTTC.